These T cell receptor beta chains were read from a single sample in a study of blood T cell repertoires in COVID-19. Clones were read by immunoSEQ multiplex PCR, and TCRdb kept only the in-frame ones, dropping some. Of 150,000 to 200,000 clones listed, approximately 89% are singletons. Source material: peripheral blood. Every receptor here comes from a man between 65 and 85 years old with acute or convalescent COVID-19. CDR3s include the opening cysteine and the closing phenylalanine or tryptophan. Each record gives: clone size, J gene, V gene, D gene, CDR3 protein, CDR3 DNA. The D gene is left open where the match is weak. Clone size is stated in some rows and not others, as once, few, many or a class when expanded.

- TRBJ1-1 TRBV5-1 - CASSFQGLGTEAFF TGCGCCAGCAGCTTCCAGGGTTTGGGAACTGAAGCTTTCTTT
- TRBJ2-3 TRBV3-1/TRBV3-2 - CASSGRTQGTDTQYF TGTGCCAGCAGCGGCAGGACCCAGGGAACAGATACGCAGTATTTT
once TRBJ2-4 TRBV2 TRBD2 CASTPGTSNIQYF TGTGCCAGCACCCCTGGGACTAGCAACATTCAGTACTTC
- TRBJ2-2 TRBV5-1 - CASSLGSGGTNTGELFF TGCGCCAGCAGCTTAGGGAGCGGAGGGACGAACACCGGGGAGCTGTTTTTT
- TRBJ2-7 TRBV28 - CASSLRTREQYF TGTGCCAGCAGTTTACGGACTCGTGAGCAGTACTTC
few TRBJ1-1 TRBV5-5 - CASSPNSGREAFF TGTGCCAGCAGCCCCAATTCCGGGAGGGAAGCTTTCTTT
- TRBJ1-2 TRBV6-5 TRBD1 CASTPGQVYSYGYTF TGTGCCAGCACCCCGGGACAGGTTTATTCCTATGGCTACACCTTC
- TRBJ1-4 TRBV5-1 TRBD1 CASSPGQVRTNEKLFF TGCGCCAGCAGCCCAGGACAGGTTCGGACTAATGAAAAACTGTTTTTT
- TRBJ1-2 TRBV7-3 - CASSPPNRAYYGYTF TGTGCCAGCAGCCCCCCCAACAGGGCTTATTATGGCTACACCTTC
- TRBJ1-2 TRBV10-3 - CAISPNTNYGYTF TGTGCCATCAGTCCGAACACTAACTATGGCTACACCTTC
- TRBJ1-1 TRBV2 - CASSVGLNTEAFF TGTGCCAGCAGTGTTGGCCTGAACACTGAAGCTTTCTTT
- TRBJ2-1 TRBV28 - CASRDSGSLIF TGTGCCAGCCGGGACAGCGGGAGTTTGATCTTC
- TRBJ2-2 TRBV5-1 - CASSLVVAWSAGAGLFF TGCGCCAGCAGCTTGGTGGTCGCGTGGAGCGCCGGAGCCGGACTGTTTTTT
- TRBJ2-5 TRBV14 - CASAKPGSGQETQYF TGTGCCAGCGCCAAGCCCGGTTCGGGTCAAGAGACCCAGTACTTC
- TRBJ1-1 TRBV19 - CASSRTAGGTEAFF TGTGCCAGTAGTAGGACGGCCGGGGGCACTGAAGCTTTCTTT
- TRBJ2-1 TRBV6-5 TRBD2 CASSYAGLARGEQFF TGTGCCAGCAGTTACGCCGGACTAGCGCGGGGTGAGCAGTTCTTC
- TRBJ2-3 TRBV28 - CASTSGEDTDTQYF TGTGCCAGCACTTCAGGGGAAGACACAGATACGCAGTATTTT
once TRBJ2-5 TRBV30 - CAWTGNQETQYF TGTGCCTGGACAGGTAACCAAGAGACCCAGTACTTC
- TRBJ2-5 TRBV19 - CASSRLQGREQTAQYF TGTGCCAGTAGTAGACTACAGGGAAGGGAGCAGACGGCCCAGTACTTC
- TRBJ2-7 TRBV5-1 TRBD1 CASSRNRQGARTYEQYF TGCGCCAGCAGCCGAAATCGACAGGGGGCCCGAACCTACGAGCAGTACTTC
- TRBJ2-3 TRBV10-3 - CAISEFRGATDTQYF TGTGCCATCAGTGAGTTTCGGGGAGCGACAGATACGCAGTATTTT
- TRBJ1-4 TRBV7-3 - CASSLRRGEEKLFF TGTGCCAGCAGCTTAAGACGGGGAGAGGAAAAACTGTTTTTT
- TRBJ1-1 TRBV11-2 - CASSLGQGTEAFF TGTGCCAGCAGCTTAGGGCAGGGGACCGAAGCTTTCTTT
- TRBJ1-3 TRBV2 - CASSDHRQGAGNTIYF TGTGCCAGCAGTGACCACCGGCAGGGTGCTGGAAACACCATATATTTT
- TRBJ1-5 TRBV30 TRBD1 CAWSRQGSQPQHF TGTGCCTGGAGCAGACAGGGATCGCAGCCCCAGCATTTT
- TRBJ2-2 TRBV28 TRBD2 CASSRRGGPGELFF TGTGCCAGCAGTCGTCGGGGGGGCCCCGGGGAGCTGTTTTTT
- TRBJ1-1 TRBV7-3 - CASSFSRDSEAFF TGTGCCAGCAGCTTTTCCCGCGATTCTGAAGCTTTCTTT
- TRBJ2-7 TRBV10-3 - CAISVQGSSYEQYF TGTGCCATCAGTGTACAGGGATCCTCCTACGAGCAGTACTTC
- TRBJ2-7 TRBV18 - CASSPSRAPYEQYF TGTGCCAGCTCACCGTCGAGGGCGCCCTACGAGCAGTACTTC
- TRBJ2-1 TRBV3-1/TRBV3-2 TRBD2 CASTPGTSGGRSSYNEQFF TGTGCCAGCACCCCCGGGACTAGCGGGGGGAGGAGCTCCTACAATGAGCAGTTCTTC
- TRBJ2-1 TRBV7-9 TRBD2 CASSLVGGSLYYNEQFF TGTGCCAGCAGCTTAGTCGGCGGGAGTCTTTACTACAATGAGCAGTTCTTC